Presented here are 3 T cell receptor beta chains from one specimen sequenced in a study of blood T cell repertoires in COVID-19 (dated by TCRdb to about 2020). Libraries came from the immunoSEQ multiplex PCR assay. TCRdb carries this immuneACCESS record with in-frame sequences only. Its versions omit some clonotypes, under half of them owing to an unresolved V gene in the studies checked, with the rest unexplained. The sample table records around 260,000 clones; more than 80% of these occur just once. The ten largest clones add up to approximately 1.2% of the sample. Sequencing was performed on PBMCs or T cells enriched from blood (not recorded which). The receptor source for this set is a woman under 40 who had recovered from COVID-19.

CDR3 nucleotide sequence: TGTGCCAGCAGCCTCGCAGGGACAGGGGGCGCGGGAGGGAGGTACACTGAAGCTTTCTTT. Its protein product is CASSLAGTGGAGGRYTEAFF. This chain joins TRBV4-2 and TRBJ1-1, with 12 bases aligning to TRBD1. The CDR3 is 20 residues long. Germline lookup yields CDR1 LGHNA and CDR2 YNFKEQ. Unmatched junction bases numbered 18, after V lost 4 bases and J lost 3 bases.

This clone was picked up one time. The chain is built from TRBV5-4 and TRBJ1-1; D is undetermined. Germline V gene lookup returns CDR1 SGHNT and CDR2 YYREEE (reference sequence). Deletions cut 4 bases from V and 3 bases from J, with 16 bases between. The CDR3 runs 15 residues. CDR3 in amino acids: CASSKRNTRDTEAFF. The CDR3 DNA sequence: TGTGCCAGCAGCAAACGGAACACGAGGGACACTGAAGCTTTCTTT.

This chain links TRBV6-5 with TRBJ1-6; TRBD1 aligns across 7 bases. Germline values: CDR1 MNHEY, CDR2 SVGAGI. The V gene end was trimmed by 6 bases and the J gene end by 5 bases; junction bases not matched to a gene: 4. The CDR3 has 14 amino acids. Here the CDR3 reads CASSSTGNNSPLHF. CDR3 in DNA: TGTGCCAGCAGCTCGACAGGGAATAATTCACCCCTCCACTTT.